This T cell receptor beta chain was sequenced during a study of T cell responses to AZD1222 COVID-19 vaccine. A word on this clone: The antigen is not known.

The CDR3 sequence is 18 residues long. Germline V gene data show CDR1 as LGHNA and CDR2 as YNFKEQ. V dropped 1 base and J dropped 6; count of bases not matched to a gene: 17. Study-level findings and limits: Seropositive at baseline were only 5 or 6 AZD1222 recipients. Dominant at 160-218 and 743-854, vaccine-associated CD4 TCRs also spanned spike.

Method: immunoSEQ multiplex PCR; TCRdb's copy keeps in-frame clones and lacks some. This table has under 150,000 clones, 80% to 95% appearing once. The sequenced sample was peripheral blood, obtained on day 0 of AZD1222 vaccination. The rearrangement joins TRBV4-2 to TRBJ1-1; TRBD1 matches at 7 bases. The receptor's source is an adult in good health. The CDR3 DNA sequence: TGTGCCAGCAGCCAAGCTGTGAGGGGGCATCAAACCCAGTCTGAAGCTTTCTTT. Its translation: CASSQAVRGHQTQSEAFF.